This T cell receptor beta chain was found in a study of T cell clones after liver transplantation. Profiling relied on immunoSEQ multiplex PCR, and the TCRdb table lists in-frame clones only, not all of them. The table shows around 75,000 clones, with around four fifths occurring only once. Trimming cost V 2 bases and J 2 bases; bases outside gene matches: 1. The length of the CDR3 is 15 residues. The germline gives CDR1 SGDLS, CDR2 YYNGEE. V usage is TRBV9 and J usage is TRBJ2-1; the match to TRBD2 covers 10 bases. Sequencing was performed on CD4+ T cells from blood, taken around 50 months after liver transplant. The clonotype comes from a human patient who received a liver transplant. Some T cells may be supplied by the graft donor. This CDR3 is CASSVLAGAYNEQFF. The CDR3 coding sequence is TGTGCCAGCAGCGTTCTAGCGGGGGCCTACAATGAGCAGTTCTTC.